The 28 T cell receptor beta chains listed next were all sequenced from one sample in a study of T cells after yellow fever vaccination. Using its own MiXCR run on the 5' RACE reads, TCRdb lists one record per CDR3 protein. Here the sample spans 250,000 to 300,000 distinct CDR3 sequences, around 4.9% being singletons. The input for sequencing was CD4+ T cells sorted from PBMCs, taken on the day of the yellow fever booster vaccination. These receptors were collected from a man in his late teens or twenties who received the YFV17D yellow fever vaccine.

A few counts support this clonotype. The rearrangement joins TRBV12-3 or TRBV12-4 to TRBJ1-5; possibly TRBD1 for D (5 bases). The CDR3 loop spans 15 amino acids. The V end was cut by 5 bases, the J end by 3 bases, with 14 bases between. The CDR3 loop reads CASSPSGLYNQPQHF. CDR3 in DNA: TGTGCCAGCAGTCCCTCAGGGTTATACAATCAGCCCCAGCATTTT.

This clonotype was picked up a small number of times. The chain links TRBV6-2 or TRBV6-3 to TRBJ2-3; possibly TRBD2 for D (6 bases). V was pared by 4 bases and J by 9 bases, with 23 bases between. The CDR3 runs 16 residues. Germline-derived CDR1 and CDR2 are MNHEY and SVGEGT. CDR3 sequence (DNA): TGTGCCAGCAGTTCCCCCTCGGGTGGAGCACGGGGGACGCAGTATTTT. This translates into CASSSPSGGARGTQYF.

This clonotype showed up just a few times. The chain links TRBV2 to TRBJ1-1, with D perhaps matching TRBD1 (6 bases). Germline V gives CDR1 SNHLY, CDR2 FYNNEI. Trimming removed 7 bases from V and 4 bases from J, with 13 bases in between. The CDR3 runs to 13 residues. CDR3 protein: CASTGGAGTEAFF. CDR3 coding DNA: TGTGCCAGCACGGGGGGCGCGGGCACTGAAGCTTTCTTT. Combining the CDR3 with reference TRBV2 and TRBJ1-1 gives the whole variable domain EPEVTQTPSHQVTQMGQEVILRCVPISNHLYFYWYRQILGQKVEFLVSFYNNEISEKSEIFDDQFSVERPDGSNFTLKIRSTKLEDSAMYFCASTGGAGTEAFFGQGTRLTVV.

This clonotype turned up a few times. V is TRBV2 and J is TRBJ2-7, with D perhaps assigned TRBD1 or TRBD2 (5 bases each). The CDR3 runs 14 residues. V dropped 9 bases and J dropped 8 bases, with 23 bases sitting between them. CDR1 and CDR2 (germline): SNHLY, FYNNEI. The CDR3 nucleotides are TGTGCCAGTTCCGGGACCTCGGAATCGTACCAGCAGTACGTC. Translation gives CASSGTSESYQQYV.

The chain couples TRBV12-3 or TRBV12-4 to TRBJ2-3; D gene unclear. Trimming shortened V by 8 bases and J by 0 bases, and 9 bases separated the two germline ends. This CDR3 comprises 13 residues. CDR3 in DNA: TGTGCCAGCGGCTTGCGGAGCACAGATACGCAGTATTTT. It codes for CASGLRSTDTQYF.

This clonotype showed up just a few times. V gene TRBV12-3 or TRBV12-4 combines with J gene TRBJ2-3; D is perhaps TRBD1 (6 bases). This CDR3 has 16 residues. V lost 5 bases, J lost 2 bases, and 17 bases lay in between. In nucleotides, the CDR3 is TGTGCCAGCAGTCGTCCCCCCGGGACACTCACAGATACGCAGTATTTT. Residues: CASSRPPGTLTDTQYF.

The chain is built from TRBV7-2 and TRBJ2-2, with D unclear. Germline loops: CDR1 SGHTA, CDR2 FQGNSA. V dropped 8 bases and J dropped 0 bases, with 13 bases sitting between them. This CDR3 spans 15 amino acids. The CDR3 sequence is CASRTPQANTGELFF. Here the CDR3 DNA reads TGTGCCAGCCGAACACCACAAGCGAACACCGGGGAGCTGTTTTTT.

The chain has TRBV4-3 and TRBJ1-2; 9 bases are shared with TRBD1. The CDR3 sequence is 16 residues long. Germline values: CDR1 LGHNA, CDR2 YSLEER. The V gene end was trimmed by 4 bases and the J gene end by 5 bases; junction bases not matched to a gene: 11. The DNA of the CDR3 is TGCGCCAGCAGCCCCTTACCACCGGGACAGGGATATGGCTACACCTTC. Translating gives CASSPLPPGQGYGYTF.

The V and J genes are TRBV15 and TRBJ1-1; D is ambiguous. CDR1 and CDR2 (germline): LNHNV, YYDKDF (reference sequence). The CDR3 extends over 13 amino acids. V was trimmed by 1 base and J by 6 bases, leaving 9 bases between them. CDR3 in amino acids: CATSRGNPPEAFF. CDR3 bases: TGTGCCACCAGCAGAGGTAACCCTCCTGAAGCTTTCTTT.

This clonotype has just a few counts. The rearrangement uses TRBV11-2 and TRBJ2-5; perhaps TRBD2 as D (6 bases). Germline CDR1 is SGHAT and CDR2 is FQNNGV. CDR3 size: 15 residues. Trimming left V 1 base short and J 1 base short, with 10 bases between. CDR3 region: CASSLGGTLQETQYF. The CDR3 DNA sequence: TGTGCCAGCAGCTTAGGGGGGACTCTCCAAGAGACCCAGTACTTC.

The genes are TRBV28 and TRBJ2-3; 7 bases are a match to TRBD1. CDR1 MDHEN and CDR2 SYDVKM come from the germline V gene. The CDR3 has 16 amino acids. V trimming: 6 bases; J trimming: 0 bases; junction bases outside the gene matches: 9. The DNA for the CDR3 is TGTGCCAGCAGGCCGCCGGGACAGACTAGCACAGATACGCAGTATTTT. This translates into CASRPPGQTSTDTQYF.

This clonotype was observed at least ten times. V is TRBV6-5 and J is TRBJ2-4; 7 bases match TRBD1. After removal of 5 bases from V and 11 bases from J, the junction contained 6 bases not matched to a gene. The CDR3 spans 12 residues. Germline CDR1 reads MNHEY; CDR2 reads SVGAGI. CDR3 sequence reads: CASSPRTGLQYF. In DNA, the CDR3 is TGTGCCAGCAGTCCCCGGACAGGTCTTCAGTACTTC.

This clonotype was seen at least ten times. This chain joins TRBV4-2 and TRBJ2-3, with D perhaps assigned TRBD1 or TRBD2 (5 bases each). The CDR3 contains 15 residues. Germline V gene lookup returns CDR1 LGHNA and CDR2 YNFKEQ. Deletions cut 6 bases from V and 4 bases from J, with 17 bases between. CDR3 loop: CASSGTTIPPDTQYF. As DNA, the CDR3 is TGTGCCAGCAGTGGGACGACCATACCCCCAGATACGCAGTATTTT.

The chain joins TRBV20-1 to TRBJ2-1, with TRBD1 as a possible D gene (6 bases). The CDR3 totals 14 residues. With 6 bases removed from V and 10 bases from J, the gap between germline ends came to 22 bases. CDR1 and CDR2 (germline): DFQATT, SNEGSKA (reference sequence). The CDR3 spells CSAPKPYREHEQFF. CDR3 nucleotides: TGCAGTGCGCCCAAACCGTACAGGGAACACGAGCAGTTCTTC.

The genes are TRBV6-2 or TRBV6-3 and TRBJ2-7; D may be TRBD1 or TRBD2 (5 bases each). Trimming removed 5 bases from V and 0 bases from J, with 17 bases in between. The CDR3 sequence is 16 residues long. From germline, CDR1 is MNHEY and CDR2 SVGEGT. The CDR3 here is CASSNRDHFSSYEQYV. The DNA of the CDR3 is TGTGCCAGCAGTAACCGGGACCATTTCAGCTCCTACGAGCAGTACGTC.

The table lists this clonotype with a few counts. The chain uses TRBV4-2 and TRBJ1-2; the D gene is possibly TRBD1 (6 bases). Trimming cost V 4 bases and J 0 bases, with 18 bases left between them. The germline V gene encodes CDR1 LGHNA and CDR2 YNFKEQ. CDR3 size: 17 residues. The CDR3 nucleotides read TGTGCCAGCAGCCTCCCCGAAGGGGGGGGCTCTAACTATGGCTACACCTTC. This translates into CASSLPEGGGSNYGYTF.

The rearrangement uses TRBV7-9 and TRBJ1-3, with 12 bases aligning to TRBD1. The CDR3 extends over 16 amino acids. CDR1 and CDR2 (germline): SEHNR, FQNEAQ (reference sequence). The ends lost 5 bases at V and 8 bases at J; junction bases unmatched: 10. CDR3 protein: CASSPSGQGAGHTIYF. CDR3 DNA: TGTGCCAGCAGCCCGTCGGGACAGGGGGCTGGGCACACCATATATTTT.

Notes on this clonotype: A junction end diverges from the germline sequence, so it may reflect a read error. This chain uses TRBV4-1 with TRBJ1-3, with D maybe TRBD1 (6 bases). The germline V gene has CDR1 MGHRA and CDR2 YSYEKL. This CDR3 is 16 amino acids long. This CDR3 reads CASSQETGRKGNTIYF. CDR3 coding DNA: TGCGCTAGCAGCCAAGAAACAGGGAGGAAAGGAAACACCATATATTTT.

This chain connects TRBV11-3 to TRBJ2-5; D may match TRBD1 or TRBD2 (6 bases each). Germline V gene lookup returns CDR1 SGHNT and CDR2 YENEEA. The V end was cut by 8 bases, the J end by 5 bases, with 12 bases between. The CDR3 has 12 residues. The CDR3 protein is CASSGAGETQYF. The CDR3 DNA reads as TGTGCCAGCTCGGGGGCTGGGGAGACCCAGTACTTC.

This clonotype showed up many times. V gene TRBV12-3 or TRBV12-4 combines with J gene TRBJ2-3; possible D gene TRBD1, 6 bases. V gave up 6 bases and J gave up 1 base, with 14 bases separating them. This CDR3 is built from 15 residues. The CDR3 spells CASRWDTQGTDTQYF. Written as DNA, the CDR3 is TGTGCCAGCAGGTGGGACACCCAGGGCACAGATACGCAGTATTTT.

This clonotype was found a few times. The gene calls are TRBV20-1 and TRBJ2-3; D is undetermined. The CDR3 consists of 14 residues. V was trimmed by 3 bases and J by 0 bases, leaving 10 bases between them. Germline V gene lookup returns CDR1 DFQATT and CDR2 SNEGSKA (reference sequence). The CDR3 bases are TGCAGTGCTAGTGCTTCAGCTAGCACAGATACGCAGTATTTT. This gives the protein CSASASASTDTQYF.

This clonotype was seen only a few times. The rearrangement joins TRBV2 to TRBJ2-2, with no clear D. The CDR3 loop spans 13 amino acids. The V gene's germline CDR1 is SNHLY and CDR2 FYNNEI. V was cut by 4 bases and J by 6 bases, with 9 bases left in between. The CDR3 region has the DNA TGTGCCAGCAGTGCCGACTTCGCCGGGGAGCTGTTTTTT. It translates to CASSADFAGELFF.

This clonotype was seen at least ten times. Here the CDR3 reads CASSLGPSGGQYEQYF. CDR3 nucleotides: TGCGCCAGCAGCTTGGGTCCTAGCGGGGGACAATACGAGCAGTACTTC. The gene calls are TRBV5-1 and TRBJ2-7; 10 bases line up with TRBD2. In germline, CDR1 is SGHRS, CDR2 YFSETQ. With 0 bases clipped from V and 4 bases from J, the junction kept 7 bases outside the gene matches. The CDR3 consists of 16 residues.

The chain carries TRBV6-5 and TRBJ2-4; 10 bases map to TRBD1. Germline lookup yields CDR1 MNHEY and CDR2 SVGAGI. Trimming took 5 bases from V and 9 from J; bases not matched to a gene: 7. CDR3 length: 14 residues. CDR3 residues: CASSQRTGGTIQYF. The CDR3 bases are TGTGCCAGCAGTCAACGGACAGGGGGTACCATTCAGTACTTC.

The chain couples TRBV7-2 to TRBJ1-4; D gene unclear. Trimming stripped 5 bases from V and 9 bases from J, with 19 bases between. Germline V CDR1 and CDR2: SGHTA, FQGNSA. The CDR3 has 15 residues. CDR3 in amino acids: CASSLGRHLRQKLFF. CDR3 nucleotides: TGTGCCAGCAGCCTCGGTAGACACTTGCGCCAAAAACTGTTTTTT.

This clonotype has more than one count but fewer than ten. V gene TRBV20-1 combines with J gene TRBJ2-7; D gene unclear. This CDR3 has 15 residues. Germline CDR1 reads DFQATT; CDR2 reads SNEGSKA (reference sequence). The ends were cut back, 5 bases at V and 2 bases at J, with 19 bases in the middle. In nucleotides, the CDR3 is TGCAGTGCTCTATATACCCCCCATGGGGCCTACGAGCAGTACTTC. It translates to CSALYTPHGAYEQYF.

The chain joins TRBV18 to TRBJ1-4; D ambiguous. This CDR3 has 14 residues. Trimming pared 5 bases from V and 0 bases from J, leaving 7 bases between. The germline CDR1 and CDR2 sequences are KGHSH and LQKENI. CDR3 loop: CASSVGTTNEKLFF. The DNA of the CDR3 is TGTGCCAGCTCAGTCGGGACAACTAATGAAAAACTGTTTTTT.

This clonotype was seen many times. The chain has TRBV7-2 and TRBJ2-3; D is ambiguous. Germline loops: CDR1 SGHTA, CDR2 FQGNSA. V shed 0 bases and J shed 3 bases, with 7 bases lying between them. This CDR3 region has 14 residues. CDR3 coding DNA: TGTGCCAGCAGCTTAGCGTTCCGGACAGATACGCAGTATTTT. Its protein product is CASSLAFRTDTQYF.